One sample yielded the 25 T cell receptor beta chains listed below, sequenced in a study of blood T cell repertoires in COVID-19. Only in-frame clones appear in the TCRdb table, and some are missing; sequencing was by immunoSEQ multiplex PCR. This sample carries about 140,000 clones, approximately 90% of them seen once, and the ten largest clones take around 26%. Specimen: peripheral blood. Every receptor here comes from a human donor in a cohort sampled during active COVID-19.

The V call is TRBV7-3, the J call TRBJ2-1; possible D gene TRBD1, 6 bases. Between the trimmed V and J ends, which lost 5 bases and 8 bases, there was a span of 10 bases. The CDR3 spans 12 residues. Per the germline V gene, CDR1 is SGHTA and CDR2 is FQGTGA. The CDR3 protein is CASSITGYEQFF. The CDR3 DNA sequence: TGTGCCAGCAGCATCACAGGGTATGAGCAGTTCTTC.

CDR3 sequence reads: CASSPIQGGETQYF. CDR3 DNA: TGTGCCAGCTCACCCATACAGGGTGGCGAGACCCAGTACTTC. V gene TRBV18 combines with J gene TRBJ2-5, with D possibly TRBD1 on 6 matching bases. V was pared by 3 bases and J by 5 bases, with 13 bases between. Germline CDR1 is KGHSH and CDR2 is LQKENI. The CDR3 runs 14 residues.

The chain employs TRBV5-6 and TRBJ2-5; the match to TRBD2 covers 14 bases. The trim removed 2 bases at V and 1 base at J, leaving 4 bases unmatched. Germline CDR1 SGHDT, CDR2 YYEEEE. The length of the CDR3 is 17 residues. CDR3 region: CASSFSGLAGVQETQYF. CDR3 sequence (DNA): TGTGCCAGCAGCTTCTCGGGACTAGCGGGAGTCCAAGAGACCCAGTACTTC.

This chain uses TRBV5-1 with TRBJ2-1; D ambiguous. V was trimmed by 4 bases and J by 6 bases, leaving 8 bases between them. From germline, CDR1 is SGHRS and CDR2 YFSETQ. This CDR3 spans 12 amino acids. The CDR3 region is CASSRNSNEQFF. The CDR3 DNA reads as TGCGCCAGCAGCCGAAATAGCAATGAGCAGTTCTTC.

CDR3 nucleotides: TGTGCCAGCAGTTTACGGGACAGGGCTGAAGCTTTCTTT. Encoded protein: CASSLRDRAEAFF. The chain has TRBV27 and TRBJ1-1; 9 positions match TRBD1. The CDR3 runs 13 residues. The V segment lost 2 bases and the J segment 6 bases; nucleotides outside the gene matches: 1. Germline assignment: CDR1 MNHEY and CDR2 SMNVEV (reference sequence).

V and J are TRBV5-1 and TRBJ2-7; TRBD2 is a possible D gene (6 bases). Trimming took off 4 bases at V and 1 base at J, with 18 bases between the two ends. CDR1 and CDR2 (germline): SGHRS, YFSETQ. This CDR3 region has 16 residues. In DNA, the CDR3 is TGCGCCAGCAGCCTCCGAGGCGGGGTGGTATCCTACGAGCAGTACTTC. It is translated as CASSLRGGVVSYEQYF.

The V and J genes are TRBV19 and TRBJ1-5, with D possibly TRBD1 on 5 matching bases. V lost 1 base and J 3 bases, leaving 13 bases between the germline ends. CDR1 is LNHDA and CDR2 is SQIVND in the germline V gene (reference sequence). CDR3 length: 16 amino acids. For the CDR3, the DNA is TGTGCCAGTAGTATAGGTTCAGGGTTTCACAATCAGCCCCAGCATTTT. Translated, it gives CASSIGSGFHNQPQHF.

The gene calls are TRBV6-1 and TRBJ1-5; D unclear. Per the germline V gene, CDR1 is MNHNS and CDR2 is SASEGT. Deletions cut 2 bases from V and 5 bases from J, with 10 bases between. The CDR3 length is 14 residues. CDR3 in DNA: TGTGCCAGCAGTGAAAGAGGCAGATATCAGCCCCAGCATTTT. It translates to CASSERGRYQPQHF.

The V gene is TRBV7-2, the J gene TRBJ1-5, with D uncertain. V was shortened by 5 bases and J by 6 bases, with 8 bases between the two germline ends. Germline V gene sequence: CDR1 SGHTA, CDR2 FQGNSA. CDR3 length: 12 amino acids. CDR3 sequence: CASSPPSQPQHF. CDR3 nucleotides: TGTGCCAGCAGCCCCCCGTCTCAGCCCCAGCATTTT.

V gene TRBV7-9 combines with J gene TRBJ2-3; 7 nucleotides match TRBD1. The CDR3 extends over 16 amino acids. Trimming took 5 bases from V and 6 from J; bases not matched to a gene: 14. Germline loops: CDR1 SEHNR, CDR2 FQNEAQ (reference sequence). The CDR3 protein is CASSRPRTGLLDTQYF. CDR3 nucleotide sequence: TGTGCCAGCAGCCGCCCGCGGACAGGATTATTGGATACGCAGTATTTT.

The chain uses TRBV3-1 (or the pseudogene TRBV3-2) and TRBJ1-1; no definite D call. The CDR3 consists of 18 residues. Trimming stripped 1 base from V and 1 base from J, with 19 bases between. Germline-derived CDR1 and CDR2 are LGHDT and YNNKEL (reference sequence). This CDR3 is CASSQVLFSHTENTEAFF. DNA for the CDR3: TGTGCCAGCAGCCAAGTCCTATTCTCCCACACAGAGAACACTGAAGCTTTCTTT.

This clone has just one count. The chain is built from TRBV11-2 and TRBJ2-1; D gene ambiguous. V shed 2 bases and J shed 7 bases, with 12 bases lying between them. This CDR3 has 14 residues. CDR1 is SGHAT, CDR2 FQNNGV, per germline. CDR3 coding DNA: TGTGCCAGCAGCTTAAGGCGGCACGGTAATGAGCAGTTCTTC. Its protein product is CASSLRRHGNEQFF.

V and J are TRBV6-4 and TRBJ2-2; D gene uncertain. The CDR3 spans 14 residues. CDR1 and CDR2 from the germline V gene are MRHNA and SNTAGT. Trimming took 4 bases from V and 6 from J, leaving 12 bases between them. CDR3 coding DNA: TGTGCCAGCAGTGCCGGGTTTGAGGCCGGGGAGCTGTTTTTT. Translating it yields CASSAGFEAGELFF.

The V call is TRBV19, the J call TRBJ1-1, with 9 bases aligning to TRBD1. Unmatched junction bases numbered 5, after V lost 6 bases and J lost 0 bases. Germline V CDR1 and CDR2: LNHDA, SQIVND (reference sequence). The CDR3 has 15 amino acids. The chain's CDR3 is CASRRDRAMNTEAFF. In nucleotides, the CDR3 is TGTGCCAGTAGGAGGGACAGGGCTATGAACACTGAAGCTTTCTTT. Looking up the rest from reference TRBV19 and TRBJ1-1 gives the full variable domain: DGGITQSPKYLFRKEGQNVTLSCEQNLNHDAMYWYRQDPGQGLRLIYYSQIVNDFQKGDIAEGYSVSREKKESFPLTVTSAQKNPTAFYLCASRRDRAMNTEAFFGQGTRLTVV.

This chain uses TRBV5-1 with TRBJ1-5; D possibly corresponds to TRBD1 (5 bases). The CDR3 runs 18 residues. Trimming removed 0 bases from V and 0 bases from J, with 16 bases in between. CDR1 SGHRS and CDR2 YFSETQ come from the germline V gene. The CDR3 nucleotides are TGCGCCAGCAGCTTGGTAGGGGTTACCGCTTATAGCAATCAGCCCCAGCATTTT. Translated, it gives CASSLVGVTAYSNQPQHF. The full variable domain, with the rest looked up from reference TRBV5-1 and TRBJ1-5, is KAGVTQTPRYLIKTRGQQVTLSCSPISGHRSVSWYQQTPGQGLQFLFEYFSETQRNKGNFPGRFSGRQFSNSRSEMNVSTLELGDSALYLCASSLVGVTAYSNQPQHFGDGTRLSIL.

The chain carries TRBV2 and TRBJ2-6, with D possibly matching TRBD2 (6 bases). V gave up 7 bases and J gave up 0 bases, with 16 bases separating them. In germline, CDR1 is SNHLY, CDR2 FYNNEI. CDR3 size: 17 residues. The CDR3 loop reads CASTREELSSGANVLTF. CDR3 sequence (DNA): TGTGCCAGCACTAGGGAGGAGCTTAGCTCTGGGGCCAACGTCCTGACTTTC.

V is TRBV13 and J is TRBJ2-2; no firm D call. The V end was cut by 6 bases, the J end by 1 base, with 6 bases between. The CDR3 sequence is 13 residues long. Looked up from germline, CDR1 is PRHDT and CDR2 is FYEKMQ (reference sequence). CDR3 nucleotide sequence: TGTGCCAGCAGTGGGCAGAACACCGGGGAGCTGTTTTTT. It codes for CASSGQNTGELFF.

This chain joins TRBV16 and TRBJ2-1; 10 bases fit TRBD1. CDR1 and CDR2 (germline): KGHSY, FQNENV. V trimming: 6 bases; J trimming: 1 base; junction bases outside the gene matches: 6. The CDR3 sequence is 16 residues long. CDR3: CASRADRGLSYNEQFF. The CDR3 region has the DNA TGTGCCAGCAGAGCAGACAGGGGGCTATCCTACAATGAGCAGTTCTTC.

The CDR3, as DNA: TGTGCCACCAGCAGAGAACGCGCCCGGGGGAACGAGCAGTACTTC. This sequence encodes CATSRERARGNEQYF. The chain employs TRBV15 and TRBJ2-7; possibly TRBD2 for D (6 bases). Germline lookup yields CDR1 LNHNV and CDR2 YYDKDF (reference sequence). With 0 bases removed from V and 5 bases from J, the gap between germline ends came to 14 bases. The CDR3 length is 15 residues.

The V and J genes are TRBV19 and TRBJ2-5; 11 bases map to TRBD2. The V segment lost 5 bases and the J segment 5 bases; nucleotides outside the gene matches: 7. The germline CDR1 and CDR2 sequences are LNHDA and SQIVND (reference sequence). The CDR3 runs 15 residues. CDR3 DNA sequence: TGTGCCAGTAGTGAGCAGACTAGCGGGGCGGAGACCCAGTACTTC. It yields the protein CASSEQTSGAETQYF.

Comments on this clone: Other DNA sequences in this specimen translate into the identical CDR3. This sequence joins TRBV7-2 and TRBJ1-5; D remains ambiguous. Trimming removed 0 bases at V and 2 bases at J, with 5 bases between. The CDR3 has 14 residues. Germline V CDR1 and CDR2: SGHTA, FQGNSA. CDR3 in amino acids: CASSLAGGNQPQHF. DNA of the CDR3: TGTGCCAGCAGCTTAGCCGGGGGCAATCAGCCCCAGCATTTT.

This clone was seen once. J is TRBJ1-4 and V is TRBV11-2, with 10 bases lining up with TRBD1. Germline loops: CDR1 SGHAT, CDR2 FQNNGV. With 4 bases clipped from V and 7 bases from J, the junction kept 3 bases outside the gene matches. This CDR3 is 14 amino acids long. The CDR3 sequence: CASSSRDRGEKLFF. The CDR3 region has the DNA TGTGCCAGCAGCTCCCGGGACAGGGGTGAAAAACTGTTTTTT.

The CDR3 sequence: CASSQERHQPQHF. The DNA of the CDR3 is TGTGCCAGCAGCCAAGAGCGCCATCAGCCCCAGCATTTT. The J gene is TRBJ1-5, the V gene TRBV3-1 (or the pseudogene TRBV3-2); D unclear. The germline V gene encodes CDR1 LGHDT and CDR2 YNNKEL (reference sequence). The CDR3 is made up of 13 amino acids. V shed 0 bases and J shed 5 bases, with 5 bases lying between them.

The rearrangement joins TRBV9 to TRBJ2-1; TRBD2 agrees at 12 bases. This CDR3 has 17 amino acids. After removal of 0 bases from V and 6 bases from J, the junction contained 7 bases not matched to a gene. Germline V gene lookup returns CDR1 SGDLS and CDR2 YYNGEE. The DNA for the CDR3 is TGTGCCAGCAGCGTAGGGCTAGCGGGGGGGGCTCCCAATGAGCAGTTCTTC. Translating gives CASSVGLAGGAPNEQFF.

The chain carries TRBV27 and TRBJ2-7; no clear D. The germline V gene encodes CDR1 MNHEY and CDR2 SMNVEV (reference sequence). This CDR3 has 13 amino acids. Deletions cut 2 bases from V and 3 bases from J, with 8 bases between. This chain's CDR3 is CASSLTRSYEQYF. CDR3 DNA: TGTGCCAGCAGTTTAACCAGAAGCTACGAGCAGTACTTC.